This TCR beta chain was identified during a study of control samples from healthy donors and cancer patients. From germline, CDR1 is SGHDT and CDR2 YYEEEE. Trimming left V 4 bases short and J 5 bases short, with 18 bases between. The CDR3 length is 15 residues. Clones were read by immunoSEQ multiplex PCR, and TCRdb kept only the in-frame ones, dropping some. Among around 130,000 clones, roughly 89% were seen once, and the ten largest hold 12%. The clonotype originates from a man aged 30 to 45 in good health. V is TRBV5-6 and J is TRBJ1-2; D might be TRBD1 (5 bases). The sequenced sample consisted of blood. CDR3 region: CASSGGRGEGYGYTF. The CDR3 nucleotides are TGTGCCAGCAGCGGCGGACGGGGGGAAGGATATGGCTACACCTTC.